A single sample is the source of the 6 T cell receptor beta chains below, sequenced in a study of T cells in Graves' hyperthyroidism and ophthalmopathy. RNA transcripts served as the template for amplifying TCR beta CDR3 regions. During a first-round RT-PCR of the TCR CDR3, the HTBI primer set was used. TCRdb re-derived calls from the multiplex PCR reads in MiXCR, one entry per CDR3 protein. The sample lists 550,000 to 650,000 distinct CDR3 sequences, around 13% occurring once. Sequenced material: blood. The receptors were sampled from a woman aged 40-49 years with Graves' hyperthyroidism.

There are a few counts of this clonotype. This could be a read error, since a much larger clone is one nucleotide away. The V gene is TRBV3-1, the J gene TRBJ2-1; 8 nucleotides align to TRBD2. The germline V gene has CDR1 LGHDT and CDR2 YNNKEL (reference sequence). The V segment lost 1 base and the J segment 8 bases; nucleotides outside the gene matches: 10. The CDR3 has 16 residues. CDR3 region: CASSQGTSRKSDEQFF. The DNA for the CDR3 is TGTGCCAGCAGCCAAGGGACTAGCAGGAAGTCGGATGAGCAGTTCTTC.

This clonotype was counted many times. J is TRBJ1-1 and V is TRBV19; 8 positions agree with TRBD1. This CDR3 has 16 amino acids. Looked up from germline, CDR1 is LNHDA and CDR2 is SQIVND (reference sequence). The V and J ends lost 6 bases and 1 base, in that order; junction bases with no gene match: 10. The CDR3, as DNA: TGTGCCAGTAGCGCCCGAACAGGGGGGAGGAACACTGAAGCTTTCTTT. Translation: CASSARTGGRNTEAFF. Variable domain in full (rest from reference TRBV19 and TRBJ1-1): DGGITQSPKYLFRKEGQNVTLSCEQNLNHDAMYWYRQDPGQGLRLIYYSQIVNDFQKGDIAEGYSVSREKKESFPLTVTSAQKNPTAFYLCASSARTGGRNTEAFFGQGTRLTVV.

This clonotype has a handful of counts. The chain carries TRBV29-1 and TRBJ1-5; D remains ambiguous. V gave up 5 bases and J gave up 0 bases, with 8 bases separating them. Germline assignment: CDR1 SQVTM and CDR2 ANQGSEA. The CDR3 extends over 13 amino acids. The CDR3 bases are TGCAGCGTTTTGGACTCTAGCAATCAGCCCCAGCATTTT. It specifies CSVLDSSNQPQHF.

As regards this clonotype: One end of the junction does not line up with germline, which may come from a read error. V usage is TRBV7-2 and J usage is TRBJ2-3; 8 bases are a match to TRBD2. The CDR3 sequence is 15 residues long. Germline loops: CDR1 SGHTA, CDR2 FQGNSA. CDR3 protein: CASSYSPTSVDTHYF. The CDR3 bases are TGTGCCAGCAGCTATAGCCCGACTAGCGTGGATACGCATTATTTT.

V and J are TRBV29-1 and TRBJ1-1, with 7 bases fitting TRBD1. The V and J ends lost 7 bases and 2 bases, in that order; junction bases with no gene match: 4. The CDR3 runs to 12 residues. CDR1 and CDR2 (germline): SQVTM, ANQGSEA. The CDR3 coding sequence is TGCAGCGCCGGGACAGCCAACACTGAAGCTTTCTTT. Encoded protein: CSAGTANTEAFF.

There are many counts of this clonotype. V gene TRBV15 combines with J gene TRBJ1-1; unclear D gene. The germline V and J ends were trimmed by 0 bases and 1 base, with 3 bases remaining between them. CDR1 LNHNV and CDR2 YYDKDF come from the germline V gene (reference sequence). The CDR3 extends over 13 amino acids. The CDR3 loop is CATSRDRNTEAFF. CDR3 nucleotide sequence: TGTGCCACCAGCAGAGATCGGAACACTGAAGCTTTCTTT.